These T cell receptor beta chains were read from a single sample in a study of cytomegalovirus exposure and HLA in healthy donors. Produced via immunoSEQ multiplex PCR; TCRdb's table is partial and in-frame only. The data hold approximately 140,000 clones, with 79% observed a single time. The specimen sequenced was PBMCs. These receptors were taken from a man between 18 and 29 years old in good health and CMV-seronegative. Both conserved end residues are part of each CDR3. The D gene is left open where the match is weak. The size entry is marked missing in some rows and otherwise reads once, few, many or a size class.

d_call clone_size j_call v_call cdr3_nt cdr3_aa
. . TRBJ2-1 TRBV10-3 TGTGCCATCAGTGAGTCGGATAGGGGTAGTGAGCAGTTCTTC CAISESDRGSEQFF
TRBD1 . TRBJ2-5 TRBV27 TGTGCCAGCCGTCGTCCCGGGACAGGGTTAGAGACCCAGTACTTC CASRRPGTGLETQYF
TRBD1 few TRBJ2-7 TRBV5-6 TGTGCCAGCAGCTTCGGGACAGGGGGATTCTACGAGCAGTACTTC CASSFGTGGFYEQYF
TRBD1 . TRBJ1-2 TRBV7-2 TGTGCCAGCAGCCCGGGACAGGGACCTGGCTACACCTTC CASSPGQGPGYTF
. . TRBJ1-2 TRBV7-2 TGTGCCAGCAGCCCCCCCCATAACTATGGCTACACCTTC CASSPPHNYGYTF
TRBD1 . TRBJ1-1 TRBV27 TGTGCCAGCAGATGGGGGACAGACAACACTGAAGCTTTCTTT CASRWGTDNTEAFF
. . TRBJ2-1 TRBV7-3 TGTGCCAGCAGCAGGAGGGTCAATGAGCAGTTCTTC CASSRRVNEQFF
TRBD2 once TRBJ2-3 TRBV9 TGTGCCAGCAGCGTACTAGCGGGGGGGCGGGGAAGTGGAGATACGCAGTATTTT CASSVLAGGRGSGDTQYF
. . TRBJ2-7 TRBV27 TGTGCCAGCAGTCCCGGGACACGGGGTTACGAGCAGTACTTC CASSPGTRGYEQYF
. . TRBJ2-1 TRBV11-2 TGTGCCAGCAGCCCGGCCTACAATGAGCAGTTCTTC CASSPAYNEQFF
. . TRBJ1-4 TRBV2 TGTGCCAGCAGTGAAGGGGGGGAGTTTTGGGAAAAACTGTTTTTT CASSEGGEFWEKLFF
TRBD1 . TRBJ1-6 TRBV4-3 TGCGCCAGCAGCCAGGACAGGTCAAACTCACCCCTCCACTTT CASSQDRSNSPLHF
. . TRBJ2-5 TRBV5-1 TGCGCCAGCAGCAACGTCGGTGAGACCCAGTACTTC CASSNVGETQYF
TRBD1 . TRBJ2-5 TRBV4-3 TGCGCCAGCAGCCAACGGACAGGGCCGGTGAGCCAGTACTTC CASSQRTGPVSQYF
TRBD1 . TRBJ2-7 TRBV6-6 TGTGCCAGCAGTACCAACACCGGGACAGGGGGCGCCGAGCAGTACTTC CASSTNTGTGGAEQYF
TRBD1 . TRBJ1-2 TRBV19 TGTGCCAGTAGTATTGGGGACAGGAACTATGGCTACACCTTC CASSIGDRNYGYTF
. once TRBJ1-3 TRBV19 TGTGCCAGTAGCATCAAGTTAGGGGCTGGAAACACCATATATTTT CASSIKLGAGNTIYF
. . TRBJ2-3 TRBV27 TGTGCCAGCATATCGGGGGTCGCTACGCAGTATTTT CASISGVATQYF
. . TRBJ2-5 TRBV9 TGTGCCAGCAGCGTAGCTCCGACAGAAGCCCAAGAGACCCAGTACTTC CASSVAPTEAQETQYF
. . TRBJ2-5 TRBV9 TGTGCCAGCAGCTCCCGAGAGGGCGGGGAGACCCAGTACTTC CASSSREGGETQYF
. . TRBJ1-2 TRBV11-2 TGTGCCAGCAGCTTAGGGCCGGGACAAGTCAACTATGGCTACACCTTC CASSLGPGQVNYGYTF
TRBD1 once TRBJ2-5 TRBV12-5 TGTGCTAGTGGCCCGAACAGGACAGGGGACCAAGAGACCCAGTACTTC CASGPNRTGDQETQYF
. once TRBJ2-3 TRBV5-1 TGCGCCAGCAGCTTGGGACTAGTCGGAACAGATACGCAGTATTTT CASSLGLVGTDTQYF
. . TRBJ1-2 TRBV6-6 TGTGCCAGCAGCTCGGGAGTCTATGGCTACACCTTC CASSSGVYGYTF
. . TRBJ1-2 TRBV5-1 TGCGCCAGCAGCTTGGGAGAACCTAAAACCTATGGCTACACCTTC CASSLGEPKTYGYTF
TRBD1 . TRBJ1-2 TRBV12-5 TGTGCTAGTGGTTTCCCCTCGACAGGGTCACACACCTTC CASGFPSTGSHTF
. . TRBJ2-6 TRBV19 TGTGCCAGTAAAGAGAGCTCTGGGGCCAACGTCCTGACTTTC CASKESSGANVLTF
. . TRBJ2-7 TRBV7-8 TGTGCCAGTTTGGCGGAGGGGTCCCTTGGCGAGCAGTACTTC CASLAEGSLGEQYF
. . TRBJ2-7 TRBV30 TGTGCCTGGAGTGTCGCTTCAGGGATCACCTACGAGCAGTACTTC CAWSVASGITYEQYF
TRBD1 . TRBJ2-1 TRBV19 TGTGCCAGTAGTATACCGGGACAGGGCTACAATGAGCAGTTCTTC CASSIPGQGYNEQFF
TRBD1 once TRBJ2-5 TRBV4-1 TGCGCCAGCAGCCATGCAGGGGGCCAAGAGACCCAGTACTTC CASSHAGGQETQYF
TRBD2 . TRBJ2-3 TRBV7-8 TGTGCCAGCAGCCCGAGACTAGCGGGGGGTAGCACAGATACGCAGTATTTT CASSPRLAGGSTDTQYF
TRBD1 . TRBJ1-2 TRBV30 TGTGCCTGGAGTAGGCAGGGGACAGGACTTAACTATGGCTACGCCTTC CAWSRQGTGLNYGYAF
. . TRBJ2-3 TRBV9 TGTGCCAGCAGCGTTGTTAGCTCAGATACGCAGTATTTT CASSVVSSDTQYF
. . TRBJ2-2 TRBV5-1 TGCGCCAGCAGCTTGACAGGGTCCGGGGAGCTGTTTTTT CASSLTGSGELFF
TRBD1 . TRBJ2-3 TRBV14 TGTGCCAGCAGCCAGGACAGGGGTTCGGATACGCAGTATTTT CASSQDRGSDTQYF